The rows below give T cell receptor beta chains drawn from one sample of a study of cytomegalovirus exposure and HLA in healthy donors. Method: immunoSEQ multiplex PCR; TCRdb's copy keeps in-frame clones and lacks some. Among more than 85,000 clones listed, more than 70% were seen once. Material: PBMCs. These receptors came from a female donor in good health and CMV-seronegative. Each CDR3 is given with its conserved first and last residue. A D gene is named only where the DNA matches it firmly. Clone size is given for some rows only: seen once, a few or many times, or a class if the clone is expanded.

clone_size d_call j_call cdr3_length v_call cdr3_nt cdr3_aa
few TRBD1 TRBJ1-1 15 TRBV5-1 TGCGCCAGCAGCTCAACCGGGACAGGGGGCACTGAAGCTTTCTTT CASSSTGTGGTEAFF
- TRBD2 TRBJ2-1 15 TRBV15 TGTGCCACCAGCAGAGATAGCGGGGGGGCCGATGAGCAGTTCTTC CATSRDSGGADEQFF
- - TRBJ2-7 12 TRBV5-1 TGCGCCAGCAGCTCGACAGGCTACGAGCAGTACTTC CASSSTGYEQYF
- TRBD2 TRBJ2-1 15 TRBV10-3 TGTGCCATCAGTGGGACTAGCGGGAGCATCGATGAGCAGTTCTTC CAISGTSGSIDEQFF
- TRBD1 TRBJ1-6 15 TRBV28 TGTGCCAGCAGGCCCGACAGGGTCGATAATTCACCCCTCCACTTT CASRPDRVDNSPLHF
- - TRBJ2-1 14 TRBV5-1 TGCGCCAGCAGCTTGACAACAGGGTCCAATGAGCAGTTCTTC CASSLTTGSNEQFF
- TRBD2 TRBJ2-4 14 TRBV28 TGTGCCAGCAGTCTTGGTGGGGGGGTAAACATTCAGTACTTC CASSLGGGVNIQYF
- TRBD2 TRBJ2-1 14 TRBV14 TGTGCCAGCAGCCCCTTCGGGAGGGTTGATGAGCAGTTCTTC CASSPFGRVDEQFF
few - TRBJ2-3 14 TRBV30 TGTGCCTGGAGCCCACGGGGGGCCAATTTACTGCGTCGTTTT CAWSPRGANLLRRF
- - TRBJ1-1 15 TRBV7-9 TGTTCCAGCAGCCCAAGGGACACCTTGAACACTGAAGCTTTCTTT CSSSPRDTLNTEAFF
- - TRBJ2-7 15 TRBV9 TGTGCCAGCAGCGCCCCCCCCGGAGAGTCCTACGAGCAGTACTTC CASSAPPGESYEQYF
- TRBD2 TRBJ2-7 22 TRBV18 TGTGCCAGCTCACCACCGAAGGGTCCGGGACTAGCGGGGGCCACCGGATCCTACGAGCAGTACTTC CASSPPKGPGLAGATGSYEQYF
- TRBD1 TRBJ2-7 14 TRBV5-1 TGCGCCAGCAGCCCAGGACAGGGGATCGCCGAGCAGTACTTC CASSPGQGIAEQYF
- TRBD2 TRBJ2-1 16 TRBV4-2 TGTGCCAGCAGCCAAGAGGCGGGAGTACACGGGAATGAGCAGTTCTTC CASSQEAGVHGNEQFF
- TRBD2 TRBJ2-2 16 TRBV5-1 TGCGCCAGCAGCTCCAGACTAGCGGGAGACACCGGGGAGCTGTTTTTT CASSSRLAGDTGELFF
once TRBD1 TRBJ1-4 14 TRBV6-5 TGTGCCAGCCAACAGGGGGCCTCTAATGAAAAACTGTTTTTT CASQQGASNEKLFF
few TRBD1 TRBJ2-7 14 TRBV6-5 TGTGCCAGCAGTTACCGGACAGGCTCCTACGAGCAGTACTTC CASSYRTGSYEQYF
- TRBD2 TRBJ2-7 14 TRBV7-2 TGTGCCAGCAGCTTGAGAGCGGGAGGGTTCGAGCAGTACTTC CASSLRAGGFEQYF
- - TRBJ2-3 15 TRBV30 TGTGCCTGGAGTCGAGGTCTGCCTAGCACAGATACGCAGTATTTT CAWSRGLPSTDTQYF
- - TRBJ2-1 17 TRBV29-1 TGCAGCGCCACGAGGGCAGACTTCCGGAAAAATTACAATGAGCAGTTCTTC CSATRADFRKNYNEQFF
- TRBD1 TRBJ2-7 14 TRBV9 TGTGCCAGCAGAGACAGGGGGGGAACCTACGAGCAGTACTTC CASRDRGGTYEQYF
- TRBD2 TRBJ2-3 16 TRBV7-7 TGTGCTAGCAGCGCATTGGGAGCGGGAGGGACAGATACGCAGTATTTT CASSALGAGGTDTQYF
- TRBD1 TRBJ1-4 14 TRBV5-1 TGCGCCAGCAGTACGGGACAGGGTTACGAAAAACTGTTTTTT CASSTGQGYEKLFF
- - TRBJ2-1 16 TRBV5-4 TGTGCCAGCAGCTTTGCGGGGAGACAGACCTACAATGAGCAGTTCTTC CASSFAGRQTYNEQFF
- - TRBJ1-1 14 TRBV19 TGTGCCAGTAGGGGCCTCGAGGGGAACACTGAAGCTTTCTTT CASRGLEGNTEAFF
few TRBD1 TRBJ2-1 11 TRBV29-1 TGCAGCGGAGGGGGCTTCGATGAGCAGTTCTTC CSGGGFDEQFF
once TRBD2 TRBJ2-1 11 TRBV6-4 TGTGCCAGCAGTGATAGCGGGGGGCAGTTCTTC CASSDSGGQFF
- - TRBJ1-1 15 TRBV6-6 TGTGCCAGCATTGATCAGGGGACGTCCGGCACTGAAGCTTTCTTT CASIDQGTSGTEAFF
- TRBD1 TRBJ1-2 14 TRBV25-1 TGTGCCAGCAGCCCGGGACAGGGGGTGGATGGCTACACCTTC CASSPGQGVDGYTF
- TRBD1 TRBJ2-5 15 TRBV5-1 TGCGCCAGCAGCAGTATGTGGACAGGCGGGGAGACCCAGTACTTC CASSSMWTGGETQYF
- - TRBJ2-7 13 TRBV4-2 TGTGCCAGCAGCCCGACATTCTCCTACGAGCAGTACTTC CASSPTFSYEQYF
- - TRBJ2-6 14 TRBV6-1 TGTGCCAGCAGCGAAACTTGGGGGGCCAACGTCCTGACTTTC CASSETWGANVLTF
- TRBD1 TRBJ1-1 14 TRBV18 TGTGCCAGCTCACGACAGGGGGTAAATACTGAAGCTTTCTTT CASSRQGVNTEAFF
few TRBD1 TRBJ2-7 16 TRBV30 TGTGCCTGGAGTGACCCCTGGCGCAGGGGGTCCTACGAGCAGTACTTC CAWSDPWRRGSYEQYF
- - TRBJ1-2 12 TRBV28 TGTGTCAGCAGTTTCCCCAGATATGGCTACACCTTC CVSSFPRYGYTF
- - TRBJ1-3 14 TRBV6-1 TGTGCCAGCAGTGAGGCACACCCAGGAAACACCATATATTTT CASSEAHPGNTIYF
- TRBD2 TRBJ2-3 17 TRBV9 TGTGCCAGCAGCGTAGGGGTAGCGGGGGGTATGACAGATACGCAGTATTTT CASSVGVAGGMTDTQYF
- - TRBJ2-5 18 TRBV4-3 TGCGCCAGCAGCCAAGAGGAGAGTAGCGGAGCGTCGAGGAGGACCCAGTACTTC CASSQEESSGASRRTQYF
- - TRBJ1-2 15 TRBV19 TGTGCCAGTACCGACCTAAGAAGGGGGAACTATGGCTACACCTTC CASTDLRRGNYGYTF
few TRBD1 TRBJ2-2 17 TRBV5-1 TGCGCCAGCAGCTTGGGTCCCGGGACAGGGGACACCGGGGAGCTGTTTTTT CASSLGPGTGDTGELFF
- TRBD1 TRBJ1-1 16 TRBV2 TGTGCCAGCAGCGCGGGACAGGAGGGGTGGGACACTGAAGCTTTCTTT CASSAGQEGWDTEAFF
- TRBD1 TRBJ1-3 16 TRBV10-3 TGTGCCAGCGGAAGGACAGGGGCCGACTCTGGAAACACCATATATTTT CASGRTGADSGNTIYF
- - TRBJ2-2 14 TRBV7-2 TGTGCCAGCAGCTTAGAGAGGAACACCGGGGAGCTGTTTTTT CASSLERNTGELFF
- TRBD2 TRBJ2-2 13 TRBV7-3 TGTGCCAGCAGAACCACTAGCGCCGGGGAGCTGTTTTTT CASRTTSAGELFF
- - TRBJ2-5 13 TRBV30 TGTGCCTGGAGCCGACAACAGCAAGAGACCCAGTACTTC CAWSRQQQETQYF